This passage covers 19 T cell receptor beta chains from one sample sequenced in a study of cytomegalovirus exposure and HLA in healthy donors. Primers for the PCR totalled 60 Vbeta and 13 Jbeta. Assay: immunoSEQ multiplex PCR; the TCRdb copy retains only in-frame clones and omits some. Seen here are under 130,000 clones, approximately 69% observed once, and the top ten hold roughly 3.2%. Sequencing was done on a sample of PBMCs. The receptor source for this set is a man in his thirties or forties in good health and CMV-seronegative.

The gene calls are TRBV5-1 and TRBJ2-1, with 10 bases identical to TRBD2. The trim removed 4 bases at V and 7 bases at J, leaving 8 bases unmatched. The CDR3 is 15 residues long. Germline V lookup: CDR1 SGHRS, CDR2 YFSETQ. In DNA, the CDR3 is TGCGCCAGCAGCCCAACAGCGGGAGGGTCGAATGAGCAGTTCTTC. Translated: CASSPTAGGSNEQFF.

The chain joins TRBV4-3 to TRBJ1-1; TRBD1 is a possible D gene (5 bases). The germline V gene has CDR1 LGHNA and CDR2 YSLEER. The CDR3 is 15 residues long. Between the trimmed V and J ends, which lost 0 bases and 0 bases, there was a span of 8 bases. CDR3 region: CASSQEDTLNTEAFF. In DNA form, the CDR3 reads TGCGCCAGCAGCCAAGAGGACACCTTGAACACTGAAGCTTTCTTT.

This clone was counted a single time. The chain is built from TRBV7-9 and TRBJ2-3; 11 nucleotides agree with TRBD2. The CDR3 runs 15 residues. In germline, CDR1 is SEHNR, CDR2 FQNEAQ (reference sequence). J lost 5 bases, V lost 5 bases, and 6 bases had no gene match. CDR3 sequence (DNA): TGTGCCAGCAGCGGATCCGGGACTAGCGGAGATACGCAGTATTTT. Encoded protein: CASSGSGTSGDTQYF.

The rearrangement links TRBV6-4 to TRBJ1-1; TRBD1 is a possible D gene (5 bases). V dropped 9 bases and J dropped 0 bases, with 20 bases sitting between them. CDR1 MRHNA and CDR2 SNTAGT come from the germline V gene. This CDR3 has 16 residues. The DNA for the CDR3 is TGTGCCAGGGGGGGATGCGACCTGAGCATGAACACTGAAGCTTTCTTT. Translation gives CARGGCDLSMNTEAFF.

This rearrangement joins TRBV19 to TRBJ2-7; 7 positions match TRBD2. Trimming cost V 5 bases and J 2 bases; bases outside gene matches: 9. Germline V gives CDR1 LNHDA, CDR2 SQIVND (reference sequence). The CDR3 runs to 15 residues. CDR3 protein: CASSETSASTYEQYF. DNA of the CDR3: TGTGCCAGTAGTGAAACTAGCGCCTCTACCTACGAGCAGTACTTC.

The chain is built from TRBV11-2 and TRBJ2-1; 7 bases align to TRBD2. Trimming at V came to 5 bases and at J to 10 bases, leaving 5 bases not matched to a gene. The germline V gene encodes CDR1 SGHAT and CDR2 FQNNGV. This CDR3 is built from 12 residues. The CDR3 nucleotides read TGTGCCAGCAGCCCCCGGGAGGTAGAGCAGTTCTTC. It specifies CASSPREVEQFF.

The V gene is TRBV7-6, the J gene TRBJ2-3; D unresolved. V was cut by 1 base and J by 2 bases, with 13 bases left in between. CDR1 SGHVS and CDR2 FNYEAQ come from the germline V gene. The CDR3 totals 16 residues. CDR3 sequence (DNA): TGTGCCAGCAGCTTAGGGGCAACCGCTATCACAGATACGCAGTATTTT. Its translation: CASSLGATAITDTQYF.

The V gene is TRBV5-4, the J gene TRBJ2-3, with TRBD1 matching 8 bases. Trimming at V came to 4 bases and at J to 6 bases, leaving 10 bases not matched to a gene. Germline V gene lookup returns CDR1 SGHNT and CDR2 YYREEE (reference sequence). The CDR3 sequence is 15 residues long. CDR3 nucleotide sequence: TGTGCCAGCAGCCCCAGGGGGCGGCCTAGGGATACGCAGTATTTT. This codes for CASSPRGRPRDTQYF.

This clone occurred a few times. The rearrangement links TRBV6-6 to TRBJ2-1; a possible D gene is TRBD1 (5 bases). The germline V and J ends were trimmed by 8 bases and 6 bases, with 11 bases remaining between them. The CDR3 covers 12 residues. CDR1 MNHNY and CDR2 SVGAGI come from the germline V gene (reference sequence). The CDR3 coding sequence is TGTGCCAGCGGGGCTCTCGGCAATGAGCAGTTCTTC. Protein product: CASGALGNEQFF.

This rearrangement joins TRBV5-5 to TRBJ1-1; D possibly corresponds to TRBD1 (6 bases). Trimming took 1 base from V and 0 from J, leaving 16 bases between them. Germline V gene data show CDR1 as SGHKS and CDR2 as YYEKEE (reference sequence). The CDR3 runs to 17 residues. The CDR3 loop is CASSLLGTSNLNTEAFF. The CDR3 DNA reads TGTGCCAGCAGCTTGCTCGGGACAAGCAATTTGAACACTGAAGCTTTCTTT.

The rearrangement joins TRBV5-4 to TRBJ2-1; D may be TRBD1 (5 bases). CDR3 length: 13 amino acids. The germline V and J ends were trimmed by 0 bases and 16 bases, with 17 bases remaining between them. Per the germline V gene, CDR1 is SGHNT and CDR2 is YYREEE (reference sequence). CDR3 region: CASSLDVSGMTFF. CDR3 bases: TGTGCCAGCAGCTTGGATGTGTCAGGGATGACTTTCTTC.

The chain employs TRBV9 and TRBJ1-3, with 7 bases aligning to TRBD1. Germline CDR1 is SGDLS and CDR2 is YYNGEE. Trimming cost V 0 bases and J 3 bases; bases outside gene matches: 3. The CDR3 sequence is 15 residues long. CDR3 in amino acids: CASSVGDSYGNTIYF. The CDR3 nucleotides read TGTGCCAGCAGCGTAGGGGACAGTTATGGAAACACCATATATTTT.

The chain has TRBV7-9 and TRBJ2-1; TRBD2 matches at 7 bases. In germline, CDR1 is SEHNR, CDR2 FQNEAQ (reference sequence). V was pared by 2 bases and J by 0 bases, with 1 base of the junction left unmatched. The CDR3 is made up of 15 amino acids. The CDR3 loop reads CASSLTSVSYNEQFF. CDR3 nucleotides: TGTGCCAGCAGCTTAACTAGCGTCTCCTACAATGAGCAGTTCTTC.

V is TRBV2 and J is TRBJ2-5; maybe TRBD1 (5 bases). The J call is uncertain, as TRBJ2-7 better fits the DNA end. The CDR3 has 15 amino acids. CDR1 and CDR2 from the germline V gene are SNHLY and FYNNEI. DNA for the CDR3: TGTGCCAGCACCCGAACTCCACAGGCTTCCTACGAGCAGTACTTC. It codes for CASTRTPQASYEQYF.

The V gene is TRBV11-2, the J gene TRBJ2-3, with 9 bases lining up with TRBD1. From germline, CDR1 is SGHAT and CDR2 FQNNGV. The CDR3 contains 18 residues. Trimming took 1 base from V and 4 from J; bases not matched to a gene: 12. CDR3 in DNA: TGTGCCAGCAGCTTAGCAGTGGCCAGGGACAGGGTCCCAGATACGCAGTATTTT. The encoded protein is CASSLAVARDRVPDTQYF.

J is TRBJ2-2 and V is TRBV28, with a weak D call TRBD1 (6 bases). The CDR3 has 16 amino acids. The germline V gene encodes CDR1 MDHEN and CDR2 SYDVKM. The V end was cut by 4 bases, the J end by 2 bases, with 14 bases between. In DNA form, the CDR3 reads TGTGCCAGCAGTTCTACGGGACAAATAAACACCGGGGAGCTGTTTTTT. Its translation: CASSSTGQINTGELFF.

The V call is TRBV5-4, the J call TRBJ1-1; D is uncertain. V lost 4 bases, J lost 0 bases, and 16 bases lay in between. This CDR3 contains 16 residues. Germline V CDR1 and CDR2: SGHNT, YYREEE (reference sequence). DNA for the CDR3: TGTGCCAGCAGCGCCGGGTCCTCCTCAATGAACACTGAAGCTTTCTTT. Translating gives CASSAGSSSMNTEAFF.

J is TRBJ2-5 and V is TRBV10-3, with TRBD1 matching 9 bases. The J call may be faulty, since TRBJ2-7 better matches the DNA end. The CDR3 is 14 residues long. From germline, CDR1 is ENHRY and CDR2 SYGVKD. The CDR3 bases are TGTGCCATCAGCGGACAGGGGAACACCTACGAGCAGTACTTC. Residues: CAISGQGNTYEQYF.

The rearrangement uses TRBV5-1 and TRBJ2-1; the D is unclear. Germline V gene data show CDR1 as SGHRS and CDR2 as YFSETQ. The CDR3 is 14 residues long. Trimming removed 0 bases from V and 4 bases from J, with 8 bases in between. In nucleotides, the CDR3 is TGCGCCAGCAGCTTGGCCTCGTTGTACAATGAGCAGTTCTTC. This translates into CASSLASLYNEQFF.